Listed below are T cell receptor beta chains from one sample, sequenced in a study of shared clonotypes between healthy human individuals. Sequencing used immunoSEQ multiplex PCR; TCRdb keeps in-frame clones, though not all of them. This sample carries about 1.5 million clones, about 98% of them seen once, and the ten largest clones take around 0.45%. Input material: naive CD4+ T cells sorted from blood. These receptors all stem from a man aged 30 to 45 in good health. The CDR3 runs from the conserved cysteine through the conserved F or W. D genes are given only for firm matches. Where a row states a size, it is once, few, many or the class of an expanded clone; other rows omit it.

V	size	J	D	CDR3	DNA
TRBV5-1	-	TRBJ2-7	-	CASSLKPYSYEQYF	TGCGCCAGCAGCTTGAAACCCTACTCCTACGAGCAGTACTTC
TRBV7-9	-	TRBJ2-7	-	CASSLVGGSRSSYEQYF	TGTGCCAGCAGCTTAGTCGGTGGGAGTCGCAGCTCCTACGAGCAGTACTTC
TRBV6-5	-	TRBJ1-1	TRBD1	CASSYSTGVNTEAFF	TGTGCCAGCAGTTACTCTACAGGGGTAAACACTGAAGCTTTCTTT
TRBV7-2	-	TRBJ1-2	-	CASSLGGKNGNYGYTF	TGTGCCAGCAGCTTAGGGGGTAAAAACGGGAACTATGGCTACACCTTC
TRBV7-9	once	TRBJ1-4	TRBD1	CASSSGQRATNEKLFF	TGTGCCAGCAGCTCGGGACAGCGGGCAACTAATGAAAAACTGTTTTTT
TRBV9	-	TRBJ1-5	-	CASSAQPGQPQHF	TGTGCCAGCAGCGCCCAGCCCGGGCAGCCCCAGCATTTT
TRBV7-8	-	TRBJ2-2	-	CASSLIEPNTGELFF	TGTGCCAGCAGCTTAATCGAACCGAACACCGGGGAGCTGTTTTTT
TRBV28	-	TRBJ1-5	-	CASSLPGQVGNQPQHF	TGTGCCAGCAGTTTGCCCGGGCAGGTAGGCAATCAGCCCCAGCATTTT
TRBV19	-	TRBJ2-7	TRBD1	CASSTPLRTGSYEQYF	TGTGCCAGTAGCACCCCCCTTCGGACAGGATCATACGAGCAGTACTTC
TRBV6-6	once	TRBJ1-1	-	CAGHTDGFVTEAFF	TGTGCCGGCCATACCGACGGGTTCGTCACTGAAGCTTTCTTT
TRBV9	-	TRBJ1-3	-	CASSTTGLELGNTIYF	TGTGCCAGCAGCACGACGGGCCTGGAACTTGGAAACACCATATATTTT
TRBV5-4	-	TRBJ2-1	TRBD2	CASSGVRESHNEQFF	TGTGCCAGCAGCGGAGTGCGGGAGTCACACAATGAGCAGTTCTTC
TRBV7-9	-	TRBJ1-2	-	CASSQQQGSYTF	TGTGCCAGCAGCCAGCAGCAGGGTAGCTACACCTTC
TRBV11-3	-	TRBJ2-1	-	CASSPGGNYNEQFF	TGTGCCAGCTCCCCGGGCGGGAACTACAATGAGCAGTTCTTC
TRBV5-1	-	TRBJ2-5	-	CASSFGTPIQETQYF	TGCGCCAGCAGCTTCGGGACACCCATTCAAGAGACCCAGTACTTC
TRBV30	once	TRBJ2-7	-	CAWAGWSSYEQYF	TGTGCCTGGGCGGGTTGGTCCTCCTACGAGCAGTACTTC
TRBV19	-	TRBJ2-7	TRBD2	CASSMTSGILEQYF	TGTGCCAGTAGTATGACTAGCGGGATTCTAGAGCAGTACTTC
TRBV5-1	once	TRBJ1-1	-	CASSSWERNTEAFF	TGCGCCAGCAGCTCTTGGGAGAGGAACACTGAAGCTTTCTTT
TRBV28	-	TRBJ1-5	TRBD1	CASSSTGISNQPQHF	TGTGCCAGCAGTTCGACAGGGATTAGCAATCAGCCCCAGCATTTT
TRBV5-1	-	TRBJ2-1	-	CASSKDIISSNEQFF	TGCGCCAGCAGCAAGGACATTATCTCTTCCAATGAGCAGTTCTTC
TRBV28	-	TRBJ1-5	TRBD1	CASSNTRTGLRQPQHF	TGTGCCAGCAGCAATACTAGGACAGGGCTACGTCAGCCCCAGCATTTT
TRBV5-5	-	TRBJ2-1	-	CASRTDGYSEQFF	TGTGCCAGCAGAACCGACGGCTACAGTGAGCAGTTCTTC
TRBV28	-	TRBJ2-1	-	CASSFPRASFFNNEQFF	TGTGCCAGCAGTTTCCCGAGGGCCTCTTTCTTTAACAATGAGCAGTTCTTC
TRBV6-1	-	TRBJ2-7	-	CASSEAGTYEQYF	TGTGCCAGCAGTGAAGCGGGCACGTACGAGCAGTACTTC
TRBV2	-	TRBJ1-5	-	CASSDRIISPQHF	TGTGCCAGCAGTGACAGGATAATCAGCCCCCAGCATTTT
TRBV7-2	-	TRBJ2-7	TRBD2	CASSFLGLAGEPYEQYF	TGTGCCAGCAGCTTCTTGGGACTAGCGGGAGAGCCCTACGAGCAGTACTTC
TRBV28	-	TRBJ2-7	-	CASSLWGARTRNEQYF	TGTGCCAGCAGTTTATGGGGGGCGCGGACTAGAAACGAGCAGTACTTC
TRBV12-5	-	TRBJ2-3	-	CASGLVADTQYF	TGTGCTAGTGGTTTGGTAGCGGACACGCAGTATTTT
TRBV18	-	TRBJ2-1	-	CASSPLAAWYEQFF	TGTGCCAGCTCACCACTAGCGGCATGGTATGAGCAGTTCTTC
TRBV28	once	TRBJ1-1	-	CASSLSGTLRTEAFF	TGTGCCAGCAGTTTGTCCGGGACGCTTCGCACTGAAGCTTTCTTT
TRBV28	-	TRBJ2-5	-	CASRDTGPTGETQYF	TGTGCCAGCAGGGATACCGGGCCCACAGGAGAGACCCAGTACTTC
TRBV6-5	once	TRBJ1-1	-	CASSPWGGEAFF	TGTGCCAGCAGCCCCTGGGGGGGTGAAGCTTTCTTT
TRBV7-2	-	TRBJ2-7	-	CASSSGQYEQYF	TGTGCCAGCAGCTCAGGACAGTACGAGCAGTACTTC
TRBV4-3	-	TRBJ1-2	-	CASSLTRMNYGYTF	TGCGCCAGCAGCCTTACTAGAATGAATTATGGCTACACCTTC
TRBV7-2	-	TRBJ2-7	TRBD2	CASRQPGLGVPYEQYF	TGTGCCAGCAGACAACCGGGACTAGGGGTCCCCTACGAGCAGTACTTC
TRBV28	-	TRBJ2-1	-	CASSSRGGSGSDEQFF	TGTGCCAGCAGTTCGCGTGGAGGGAGTGGGAGCGATGAGCAGTTCTTC
TRBV5-1	once	TRBJ1-1	-	CASSLAGGATEAFF	TGCGCCAGCAGCTTGGCCGGAGGGGCGACTGAAGCTTTCTTT
TRBV28	-	TRBJ2-7	-	CASSSAETQGGEQYF	TGTGCCAGCAGTTCTGCGGAAACCCAGGGGGGCGAGCAGTACTTC
TRBV19	-	TRBJ2-3	-	CASSIAASTDTQYF	TGTGCCAGTAGTATAGCGGCTAGCACAGATACGCAGTATTTT
TRBV2	-	TRBJ2-3	-	CASRAGTQYF	TGTGCCAGCAGGGCAGGTACGCAGTATTTT
TRBV5-8	-	TRBJ2-1	TRBD2	CASVIAGGPRNEQFF	TGTGCCAGCGTAATCGCGGGAGGGCCGAGGAATGAGCAGTTCTTC
TRBV10-3	-	TRBJ1-1	-	CAISGTDTEAFF	TGTGCCATCAGTGGGACAGACACTGAAGCTTTCTTT
TRBV7-2	-	TRBJ1-5	-	CASSLEGGQPQHF	TGTGCCAGCAGCTTAGAAGGTGGTCAGCCCCAGCATTTT
TRBV6-6	once	TRBJ2-1	-	CASSSGGSYNEQFF	TGTGCCAGCAGTAGCGGAGGCTCCTACAATGAGCAGTTCTTC
TRBV9	-	TRBJ2-7	-	CASSVATGYEQYF	TGTGCCAGCAGCGTAGCGACTGGCTACGAGCAGTACTTC
TRBV2	-	TRBJ2-1	TRBD1	CASSEEGQINNEQFF	TGTGCCAGCAGTGAAGAGGGACAGATAAACAATGAGCAGTTCTTC
TRBV7-2	-	TRBJ2-2	TRBD2	CASSLVLLAGEFRELFF	TGTGCCAGCAGCTTAGTTCTACTAGCGGGAGAATTTAGGGAGCTGTTTTTT
TRBV27	-	TRBJ1-5	-	CASSKQMTRQPQHF	TGTGCCAGCAGTAAACAGATGACGAGGCAGCCCCAGCATTTT
TRBV4-1	-	TRBJ2-1	-	CASSQGTQRPNEQFF	TGCGCCAGCAGCCAGGGGACTCAAAGACCCAATGAGCAGTTCTTC
TRBV19	-	TRBJ2-7	-	CALGVYSRQYF	TGTGCCCTCGGCGTCTATTCGCGGCAGTACTTC
TRBV7-2	-	TRBJ1-2	-	CASSLVFFGGVRYGYTF	TGTGCCAGCAGCCTAGTATTTTTTGGGGGAGTCCGCTATGGCTACACCTTC
TRBV7-9	-	TRBJ1-3	-	CASSLDRGNTIYF	TGTGCCAGCAGCCTGGACAGAGGAAACACCATATATTTT
TRBV7-8	-	TRBJ1-3	-	CASSPPTQGNTIYF	TGTGCCAGCAGCCCCCCGACGCAAGGAAACACCATATATTTT
TRBV7-2	-	TRBJ2-7	-	CASSPRWQGGQYF	TGTGCCAGCAGCCCTAGGTGGCAGGGAGGGCAGTACTTC
TRBV5-1	-	TRBJ2-2	TRBD1	CASSSRGSNTGELFF	TGCGCCAGCAGCTCCAGGGGGAGTAACACCGGGGAGCTGTTTTTT
TRBV19	-	TRBJ2-2	TRBD2	CASSIGLAGGPSGELFF	TGTGCCAGTAGTATAGGGCTAGCGGGAGGGCCGTCCGGGGAGCTGTTTTTT
TRBV15	-	TRBJ2-1	-	CATSRVGATVKFF	TGTGCCACCAGCAGAGTAGGGGCGACAGTCAAGTTCTTC
TRBV6-5	-	TRBJ2-7	-	CASSRGQSGYEQYF	TGTGCCAGCAGTCGAGGACAGTCCGGCTACGAGCAGTACTTC
TRBV10-2	-	TRBJ2-3	-	CASSEAGTSTDTQYF	TGCGCCAGCAGTGAGGCGGGGACTAGCACAGATACGCAGTATTTT
TRBV6-1	-	TRBJ2-5	TRBD2	CASRRLAGQETQYF	TGTGCCAGCAGGAGGCTAGCGGGGCAAGAGACCCAGTACTTC